These 26 T cell receptor beta chains share one sample of origin, sequenced in a study of blood T cell repertoires in COVID-19. Method: immunoSEQ multiplex PCR; TCRdb's copy keeps in-frame clones and lacks some. The sample comprises around 80,000 clones, almost 85% of which are singletons, and about an eighth rests with the top ten. Sequencing was done on a sample of peripheral blood. Every receptor here comes from a man of 80 years or more with acute or convalescent COVID-19.

The V gene is TRBV7-9, the J gene TRBJ1-5; D remains ambiguous. The V end was cut by 5 bases, the J end by 7 bases, with 15 bases between. The CDR3 is made up of 14 amino acids. In germline, CDR1 is SEHNR, CDR2 FQNEAQ (reference sequence). The CDR3 region is CASSPSAGVQPQHF. For the CDR3, the DNA is TGTGCCAGCAGCCCGAGTGCTGGTGTCCAGCCCCAGCATTTT.

The chain employs TRBV5-6 and TRBJ2-7; tentative D call: TRBD2 (6 bases). The CDR3 covers 14 residues. Trimming removed 4 bases from V and 4 bases from J, with 15 bases in between. The V gene's germline CDR1 is SGHDT and CDR2 YYEEEE. The CDR3 nucleotides read TGTGCCAGCAGCCGCCGGGACTCCTTATACGAGCAGTACTTC. It yields the protein CASSRRDSLYEQYF.

The V gene is TRBV6-5, the J gene TRBJ2-3; tentatively, D is TRBD2 (5 bases). Trimming took off 5 bases at V and 2 bases at J, with 11 bases between the two ends. This CDR3 has 14 residues. Germline lookup yields CDR1 MNHEY and CDR2 SVGAGI. The CDR3 bases are TGTGCCAGCAGTCCCGGGATTTACACAGATACGCAGTATTTT. Translation gives CASSPGIYTDTQYF.

This rearrangement joins TRBV9 to TRBJ2-7, with 7 bases identical to TRBD2. V shed 4 bases and J 2 bases; nucleotides not matched to a gene: 6. This CDR3 spans 14 amino acids. CDR1 SGDLS and CDR2 YYNGEE come from the germline V gene. The CDR3 region has the DNA TGTGCCAGCAGCTTGGGGGAGGGGCCCTACGAGCAGTACTTC. Its protein is CASSLGEGPYEQYF. The complete variable domain, with remaining parts taken from reference TRBV9 and TRBJ2-7, reads DSGVTQTPKHLITATGQRVTLRCSPRSGDLSVYWYQQSLDQGLQFLIQYYNGEERAKGNILERFSAQQFPDLHSELNLSSLELGDSALYFCASSLGEGPYEQYFGPGTRLTVT.

This CDR3 reads CASSPQLTSGQSSYEQYF. CDR3 coding DNA: TGCGCCAGCAGCCCCCAACTGACTAGCGGGCAGAGCTCCTACGAGCAGTACTTC. The chain couples TRBV5-1 to TRBJ2-7, with 10 bases fitting TRBD2. Germline V gives CDR1 SGHRS, CDR2 YFSETQ. V lost 4 bases, J lost 0 bases, and 13 bases stayed unmatched. This CDR3 is 18 amino acids long.

This clone was seen a handful of times. The chain employs TRBV5-5 and TRBJ1-5; D uncertain. This CDR3 contains 13 residues. Per germline, CDR1 SGHKS and CDR2 YYEKEE (reference sequence). Trimming removed 1 base from V and 12 bases from J, with 14 bases in between. CDR3 sequence reads: CASSLHSSAFQHF. CDR3 sequence (DNA): TGTGCCAGCAGCTTGCACTCATCTGCGTTCCAGCATTTT. The full variable domain, with the rest looked up from reference TRBV5-5 and TRBJ1-5, is DAGVTQSPTHLIKTRGQQVTLRCSPISGHKSVSWYQQVLGQGPQFIFQYYEKEERGRGNFPDRFSARQFPNYSSELNVNALLLGDSALYLCASSLHSSAFQHFGDGTRLSIL.

This clone was observed once. The genes are TRBV11-3 and TRBJ2-5; a weak D match, TRBD1 (6 bases). V shed 1 base and J shed 3 bases, with 12 bases lying between them. The CDR3 loop spans 15 amino acids. Looked up from germline, CDR1 is SGHNT and CDR2 is YENEEA. The CDR3 sequence: CASSLGMAGEETQYF. The CDR3 DNA reads as TGTGCCAGCAGCTTAGGGATGGCAGGGGAAGAGACCCAGTACTTC.

The chain has TRBV11-3 and TRBJ2-3; D is undetermined. Germline V gene data show CDR1 as SGHNT and CDR2 as YENEEA. The V end lost 5 bases, the J end lost 2 bases, and 14 bases lay between the germline ends. This CDR3 spans 15 amino acids. The CDR3 bases are TGTGCCAGCAGCCTAACACTCGGAGACACAGATACGCAGTATTTT. This translates into CASSLTLGDTDTQYF.

V gene TRBV19 combines with J gene TRBJ1-1; D not certain. V lost 5 bases, J lost 1 base, and 14 bases lay in between. This CDR3 contains 15 residues. CDR1 LNHDA and CDR2 SQIVND come from the germline V gene (reference sequence). The CDR3 loop reads CASSPKWETNTEAFF. CDR3 bases: TGTGCCAGTAGTCCCAAATGGGAGACGAACACTGAAGCTTTCTTT.

This chain connects TRBV7-9 to TRBJ2-5; 10 positions agree with TRBD1. There are 16 residues in the CDR3. Germline-derived CDR1 and CDR2 are SEHNR and FQNEAQ (reference sequence). V lost 5 bases, J lost 4 bases, and 10 bases stayed unmatched. In nucleotides, the CDR3 is TGTGCCAGCAGCAGAAGGACAGGGGGGGACCGAGAGACCCAGTACTTC. This gives the protein CASSRRTGGDRETQYF.

The CDR3 reads CASNPRRTNNYGYTF. CDR3 in DNA: TGTGCCAGTAACCCGCGACGGACAAATAACTATGGCTACACCTTC. This chain joins TRBV19 and TRBJ1-2, with D possibly matching TRBD1 (5 bases). V dropped 7 bases and J dropped 1 base, with 16 bases sitting between them. Per germline, CDR1 LNHDA and CDR2 SQIVND (reference sequence). The CDR3 sequence is 15 residues long.

V gene TRBV7-8 combines with J gene TRBJ1-5; TRBD1 aligns across 8 bases. The CDR3 consists of 16 residues. J gave up 7 bases and V 4 bases, and 12 bases lay outside the gene matches. The germline V gene has CDR1 SGHVS and CDR2 FQNEAQ. CDR3 nucleotides: TGTGCCAGCAGCTATCGCAGCGACAGGGGCGACCAGCCCCAGCATTTT. It encodes CASSYRSDRGDQPQHF. Using reference TRBV7-8 and TRBJ1-5 for the parts outside the CDR3, the full variable domain is GAGVSQSPRYKVAKRGQDVALRCDPISGHVSLFWYQQALGQGPEFLTYFQNEAQLDKSGLPSDRFFAERPEGSVSTLKIQRTQQEDSAVYLCASSYRSDRGDQPQHFGDGTRLSIL.

This clone was detected once. This rearrangement joins TRBV2 to TRBJ2-3; no reliable D call. The CDR3 length is 15 residues. Per the germline V gene, CDR1 is SNHLY and CDR2 is FYNNEI. V was clipped by 6 bases and J by 0 bases, with 13 bases between them. The CDR3 DNA is TGTGCCAGCAGCGCCCTTCTAGGTAGCACAGATACGCAGTATTTT. Translation gives CASSALLGSTDTQYF.

With regard to this clone: The same CDR3 arises from other DNA sequences in this sample as well. This chain joins TRBV5-1 and TRBJ1-2, with 10 nucleotides matching TRBD1. Germline CDR1 reads SGHRS; CDR2 reads YFSETQ. The ends lost 0 bases at V and 4 bases at J; junction bases unmatched: 3. This CDR3 region has 15 residues. The CDR3 region is CASSLGQGAGYGYTF. The CDR3 coding sequence is TGCGCCAGCAGCTTGGGACAGGGGGCCGGCTATGGCTACACCTTC.

The CDR3 DNA follows: TGTGCCAGCAGAGCCCCCAGGGGGCGGGATGGCTACACCTTC. Its protein is CASRAPRGRDGYTF. The chain combines TRBV28 with TRBJ1-2; 8 positions match TRBD1. V shed 6 bases and J 6 bases; nucleotides not matched to a gene: 9. The CDR3 is made up of 14 amino acids. Per germline, CDR1 MDHEN and CDR2 SYDVKM.

The chain has TRBV18 and TRBJ1-2; 7 bases are shared with TRBD1. The germline V gene encodes CDR1 KGHSH and CDR2 LQKENI. V shed 6 bases, J shed 2 bases, and the junction held 3 bases outside the gene matches. The CDR3 is 13 amino acids. The chain's CDR3 is CASSLGQNYGYTF. The CDR3 DNA is TGTGCCAGCTCGCTGGGACAGAACTATGGCTACACCTTC.

J is TRBJ1-1 and V is TRBV14; D is unresolved. Germline-derived CDR1 and CDR2 are SGHDN and FVKESK. CDR3 size: 15 residues. Deletions cut 2 bases from V and 0 bases from J, with 10 bases between. CDR3 nucleotide sequence: TGTGCCAGCAGCCAACATTACGGGTTGAACACTGAAGCTTTCTTT. It codes for CASSQHYGLNTEAFF.

J is TRBJ2-5 and V is TRBV7-9, with D perhaps TRBD2 (6 bases). This CDR3 comprises 14 residues. Germline loops: CDR1 SEHNR, CDR2 FQNEAQ (reference sequence). V shed 4 bases and J shed 5 bases, with 14 bases lying between them. DNA of the CDR3: TGTGCCAGCAGCTCCCCAACAGCGGGTGAGACCCAGTACTTC. Residues: CASSSPTAGETQYF.

This clone was counted only a few times. This sequence joins TRBV5-1 and TRBJ2-5; TRBD1 agrees at 9 bases. CDR1 is SGHRS, CDR2 YFSETQ, per germline. CDR3 length equals 16 residues. The V and J ends lost 0 bases and 2 bases, in that order; junction bases with no gene match: 5. In DNA form, the CDR3 reads TGCGCCAGCAGCTTGGGGACAGGGGCCCTACAAGAGACCCAGTACTTC. Encoded protein: CASSLGTGALQETQYF.

This clone has just a few counts. This chain connects TRBV24-1 to TRBJ2-2; a weak D match, TRBD2 (5 bases). The germline V gene has CDR1 KGHDR and CDR2 SFDVKD. The CDR3 length is 15 residues. Between the trimmed V and J ends, which lost 3 bases and 1 base, there was a span of 8 bases. The CDR3 DNA follows: TGTGCCACCAGTGATGGAGGACTGAACACCGGGGAGCTGTTTTTT. This encodes CATSDGGLNTGELFF.

CDR3 sequence: CASSIMNSGANEQFF. CDR3 coding DNA: TGTGCCAGTAGTATTATGAATAGCGGGGCGAATGAGCAGTTCTTC. The V gene is TRBV19, the J gene TRBJ2-1; 8 nucleotides line up with TRBD2. Germline V gives CDR1 LNHDA, CDR2 SQIVND (reference sequence). V dropped 3 bases and J dropped 7; count of bases not matched to a gene: 8. The CDR3 contains 15 residues. The full variable domain, with the rest looked up from reference TRBV19 and TRBJ2-1, is DGGITQSPKYLFRKEGQNVTLSCEQNLNHDAMYWYRQDPGQGLRLIYYSQIVNDFQKGDIAEGYSVSREKKESFPLTVTSAQKNPTAFYLCASSIMNSGANEQFFGPGTRLTVL.

The chain carries TRBV5-1 and TRBJ1-3, with 8 bases fitting TRBD1. Unmatched junction bases numbered 7, after V lost 3 bases and J lost 2 bases. Germline V gene data show CDR1 as SGHRS and CDR2 as YFSETQ. The CDR3 is 16 amino acids. Here the CDR3 reads CASSSGQGSTGNTIYF. The CDR3 DNA reads as TGCGCCAGCAGCTCAGGACAGGGTTCAACTGGAAACACCATATATTTT.

V gene TRBV4-1 combines with J gene TRBJ2-7; 10 positions agree with TRBD1. Germline V gene sequence: CDR1 MGHRA, CDR2 YSYEKL. Trimming cost V 1 base and J 2 bases; bases outside gene matches: 8. The CDR3 totals 17 residues. The CDR3 coding sequence is TGCGCCAGCAGCCAAGCCCCCCGGACAGGGGGGGCCTACGAGCAGTACTTC. Amino acids: CASSQAPRTGGAYEQYF.

This chain links TRBV5-1 with TRBJ1-5; 11 nucleotides align to TRBD1. The CDR3 consists of 16 residues. CDR1 SGHRS and CDR2 YFSETQ come from the germline V gene. The J segment lost 0 bases and the V segment lost 4 bases, leaving 3 bases of the junction unmatched. Here the CDR3 DNA reads TGCGCCAGCAGCCCCGGACAGGGGGCTAGCAATCAGCCCCAGCATTTT. Amino acids: CASSPGQGASNQPQHF.

Only one count was recorded for this clone. This chain connects TRBV7-2 to TRBJ1-2, with 8 bases identical to TRBD1. Germline CDR1 SGHTA, CDR2 FQGNSA. V was clipped by 1 base and J by 4 bases; unmatched bases: 5. The CDR3 contains 15 residues. DNA of the CDR3: TGTGCCAGCAGCTTAGATCGGCAGGGGGCCTATGGCTACACCTTC. This encodes CASSLDRQGAYGYTF.

DNA for the CDR3: TGTGCCAGCAGTGACAGGCCTAGCGGGGGGGCCGTAGATACGCAGTATTTT. The encoded protein is CASSDRPSGGAVDTQYF. The chain uses TRBV6-4 and TRBJ2-3; 12 bases match TRBD2. The CDR3 has 17 amino acids. The germline V gene has CDR1 MRHNA and CDR2 SNTAGT. V was pared by 2 bases and J by 5 bases, with 8 bases of the junction left unmatched.